The 10 T cell receptor beta chains in this list originate from one sample, sequenced in a study of blood T cell repertoires in COVID-19. TCRdb's copy holds only in-frame clones and misses some; the assay was immunoSEQ multiplex PCR. The sample yields a few hundred thousand clones, about 83% seen once. Sequencing used PBMCs or T cells enriched from blood (not recorded which). These receptors were obtained from a woman in her forties or fifties who had recovered from COVID-19.

The V call is TRBV5-1, the J call TRBJ1-1; no clear D gene. The V end was cut by 0 bases, the J end by 8 bases, with 14 bases between. The CDR3 totals 14 residues. Per the germline V gene, CDR1 is SGHRS and CDR2 is YFSETQ. The CDR3 DNA follows: TGCGCCAGCAGCTTGGGGGAAGGGAGGGCGGAAGCTTTCTTT. Translated: CASSLGEGRAEAFF.

V gene TRBV6-1 combines with J gene TRBJ1-6; a weak D match, TRBD1 (6 bases). The CDR3 totals 16 residues. Per the germline V gene, CDR1 is MNHNS and CDR2 is SASEGT. The ends were cut back, 2 bases at V and 10 bases at J, with 18 bases in the middle. The CDR3: CASSERVAGVGSPLHF. DNA of the CDR3: TGTGCCAGCAGTGAAAGGGTGGCAGGGGTCGGGTCACCCCTCCACTTT.

J is TRBJ1-2 and V is TRBV4-2; D is uncertain. Germline V lookup: CDR1 LGHNA, CDR2 YNFKEQ. The CDR3 runs 14 residues. V dropped 0 bases and J dropped 4 bases, with 9 bases sitting between them. CDR3 amino acids: CASSQDTTIYGYTF. In DNA, the CDR3 is TGTGCCAGCAGCCAAGATACTACAATCTATGGCTACACCTTC.

This clone was seen only a few times. The chain combines TRBV20-1 with TRBJ1-1, with D possibly matching TRBD1 (5 bases). Trimming removed 6 bases from V and 14 bases from J, with 19 bases in between. The CDR3 length is 11 residues. Germline V gives CDR1 DFQATT, CDR2 SNEGSKA (reference sequence). The CDR3 reads CSARGAVEVFF. The CDR3 nucleotides read TGCAGTGCCCGCGGGGCGGTTGAAGTGTTCTTT.

This clone has a count of ten or more. The V call is TRBV7-2, the J call TRBJ2-1, with TRBD2 as a possible D gene (7 bases). CDR3 length: 12 residues. In germline, CDR1 is SGHTA, CDR2 FQGNSA. Trimming pared 3 bases from V and 13 bases from J, leaving 13 bases between. CDR3 loop: CASSLTGGPQFF. The CDR3 nucleotides read TGTGCCAGCAGCTTGACGGGGGGCCCCCAGTTCTTC.

This clone was observed a single time. The CDR3 region is CASSTQSNQPQHF. The CDR3 DNA sequence: TGTGCCAGCAGCACACAGAGCAATCAGCCCCAGCATTTT. The chain employs TRBV7-2 and TRBJ1-5; D gene ambiguous. The germline gives CDR1 SGHTA, CDR2 FQGNSA. V shed 5 bases and J shed 1 base, with 6 bases lying between them. CDR3 length: 13 residues.

V and J are TRBV28 and TRBJ1-4, with 8 bases identical to TRBD1. V shed 7 bases, J shed 8 bases, and the junction held 9 bases outside the gene matches. Germline CDR1 is MDHEN and CDR2 is SYDVKM. The CDR3 extends over 14 amino acids. The CDR3 bases are TGTGCCAGCAAGGGACAGGAGTATTGGGAAAAACTGTTTTTT. Translated, it gives CASKGQEYWEKLFF.

V and J are TRBV6-2 or TRBV6-3 and TRBJ2-7; D is uncertain. With 6 bases removed from V and 2 bases from J, the gap between germline ends came to 17 bases. The CDR3 is made up of 15 amino acids. CDR1 is MNHEY, CDR2 SVGEGT, per germline. The CDR3 loop reads CASSFASAYAYEQYF. The CDR3 nucleotides are TGTGCCAGCAGCTTCGCGAGTGCGTACGCCTACGAGCAGTACTTC.

The chain is built from TRBV6-5 and TRBJ2-5; D is uncertain. Germline values: CDR1 MNHEY, CDR2 SVGAGI. This CDR3 has 10 residues. Trimming took 6 bases from V and 5 from J, leaving 4 bases between them. The CDR3 coding sequence is TGTGCCAGCAGCGCGGAGACCCAGTACTTC. Encoded protein: CASSAETQYF.

In this sample, this clone turned up a few times. J is TRBJ1-2 and V is TRBV16, with 11 bases that match TRBD1. Germline V gene sequence: CDR1 KGHSY, CDR2 FQNENV. This CDR3 has 15 residues. With 0 bases clipped from V and 5 bases from J, the junction kept 2 bases outside the gene matches. CDR3 sequence reads: CASSQSGQGAYGYTF. CDR3 in DNA: TGTGCCAGCAGCCAATCAGGACAGGGGGCGTATGGCTACACCTTC.